This entry lists 17 T cell receptor beta chains sequenced from one sample in a study of cytomegalovirus exposure and HLA in healthy donors (dated by TCRdb to about 2017). The library was obtained by the immunoSEQ multiplex PCR assay. For the multiplex PCR, a mixture combining 60 forward primers for TCR Vbeta segments and 13 reverse primers for TCR Jbeta segments was used. Sourced from immuneACCESS, this table was stored by TCRdb with only in-frame sequences that have V and J called. A share of the clones is absent; for the studies checked, an unresolved V gene accounts for under half, and the remainder has no known explanation. For this sample the table gives about 160,000 clones, of which 80% to 90% were detected only once. Clones ranked in the top ten supply 2.4% of the sample. The sequenced material came from PBMCs. The origin of the receptors is a male donor in good health and CMV-seronegative.

The rearrangement links TRBV28 to TRBJ2-7, with unresolved D. The CDR3 extends over 14 amino acids. V lost 1 base, J lost 6 bases, and 13 bases lay in between. CDR1 and CDR2 from the germline V gene are MDHEN and SYDVKM. CDR3 bases: TGTGCCAGCAGTTTATCTGCCCAGTCCGCCGAGCAGTACTTC. Translated: CASSLSAQSAEQYF.

The chain recombines TRBV18 with TRBJ2-7; 10 nucleotides line up with TRBD2. Trimming cost V 3 bases and J 3 bases; bases outside gene matches: 20. Germline CDR1 and CDR2: KGHSH and LQKENI. The CDR3 is 20 residues long. The DNA for the CDR3 is TGTGCCAGCTCACCCCGAGGGGTTCGCCGGACTAGCGGACTCCTCTACGAGCAGTACTTC. Protein sequence: CASSPRGVRRTSGLLYEQYF.

This clone has just one count. The V call is TRBV9, the J call TRBJ2-5, with 8 nucleotides matching TRBD1. The CDR3 runs 14 residues. CDR1 SGDLS and CDR2 YYNGEE come from the germline V gene. Losses at the gene ends were 1 base for V and 5 bases for J; bases not matched to a gene: 4. CDR3 in amino acids: CASSVQGARETQYF. The CDR3 DNA reads TGTGCCAGCAGCGTACAGGGGGCGCGGGAGACCCAGTACTTC.

The J gene is TRBJ2-7, the V gene TRBV5-4; unclear D gene. In germline, CDR1 is SGHNT, CDR2 YYREEE (reference sequence). The CDR3 runs to 12 residues. Trimming took off 7 bases at V and 3 bases at J, with 11 bases between the two ends. CDR3 sequence: CASGIGVYEQYF. The CDR3 DNA reads TGTGCCAGCGGAATAGGAGTCTACGAGCAGTACTTC.

The CDR3, as DNA: TGTGCCAGCAGTTTCGGCAGGGGATTTACGGTAAGCACAGATACGCAGTATTTT. Amino acid sequence: CASSFGRGFTVSTDTQYF. The chain employs TRBV28 and TRBJ2-3; a weak D match, TRBD1 (6 bases). The germline V and J ends were trimmed by 3 bases and 0 bases, with 19 bases remaining between them. The CDR3 is made up of 18 amino acids. Germline loops: CDR1 MDHEN, CDR2 SYDVKM.

The chain joins TRBV6-5 to TRBJ2-3, with 9 bases lining up with TRBD1. The CDR3 has 13 amino acids. The junction had 10 bases not matched to a gene; V was cut back by 8 bases and J by 10 bases. CDR1 is MNHEY, CDR2 SVGAGI, per germline. The CDR3 region is CASGDRVQGSQYF. CDR3 sequence (DNA): TGTGCCAGCGGGGACAGGGTCCAGGGATCGCAGTATTTT.

This clone was seen only once. This rearrangement joins TRBV7-2 to TRBJ2-5; unclear D gene. Trimming took off 2 bases at V and 4 bases at J, with 8 bases between the two ends. The CDR3 spans 13 residues. Germline-derived CDR1 and CDR2 are SGHTA and FQGNSA. CDR3 in DNA: TGTGCCAGCAGCTTACTCCCCGTAGAGACCCAGTACTTC. This sequence encodes CASSLLPVETQYF.

The chain is built from TRBV5-6 and TRBJ1-4; D ambiguous. In germline, CDR1 is SGHDT, CDR2 YYEEEE. The CDR3 has 13 residues. Trimming took off 0 bases at V and 5 bases at J, with 5 bases between the two ends. CDR3 residues: CASSLGGNEKLFF. The CDR3 nucleotides are TGTGCCAGCAGCTTGGGAGGGAATGAAAAACTGTTTTTT.

Only a few counts were recorded for this clone. This chain connects TRBV18 to TRBJ2-7; 8 bases align to TRBD1. Germline CDR1 is KGHSH and CDR2 is LQKENI. Trimming took 6 bases from V and 7 from J; bases not matched to a gene: 14. The CDR3 loop spans 15 amino acids. The CDR3 here is CASSPTGTGLLEQYF. The CDR3 DNA is TGTGCCAGCTCTCCGACCGGGACAGGCCTTCTTGAGCAGTACTTC.

V and J are TRBV5-1 and TRBJ2-3, with a weak D call TRBD1 (5 bases). V was pared by 5 bases and J by 0 bases, with 7 bases between. CDR3 length: 13 amino acids. Looked up from germline, CDR1 is SGHRS and CDR2 is YFSETQ. CDR3 protein: CASSGASTDTQYF. As DNA, the CDR3 is TGCGCCAGCAGTGGGGCGAGCACAGATACGCAGTATTTT.

V usage is TRBV12-2 and J usage is TRBJ2-1; the D call TRBD1 from the table was never checked on the DNA. TRBV12-2 is a known pseudogene. The CDR3 runs 16 residues. In DNA, the CDR3 is TGTGCAAGTCGCTTAGTTACAGGGAATTCCTACAATGAGCAGTTCTTC. It specifies CASRLVTGNSYNEQFF.

V and J are TRBV15 and TRBJ2-5; 9 bases line up with TRBD1. The germline gives CDR1 LNHNV, CDR2 YYDKDF (reference sequence). V trimming: 0 bases; J trimming: 4 bases; junction bases outside the gene matches: 15. This CDR3 has 19 residues. The CDR3 loop is CATSRDLVYGTGFSETQYF. The DNA of the CDR3 is TGTGCCACCAGCAGAGATCTGGTCTACGGGACAGGGTTTTCAGAGACCCAGTACTTC.

This clone appeared a few times. The CDR3 bases are TGTGCCAGCAGTTACTCGAGGGACAAAAACATTCAGTACTTC. This encodes CASSYSRDKNIQYF. The chain joins TRBV6-5 to TRBJ2-4; D is perhaps TRBD2 (5 bases). The CDR3 totals 14 residues. The V end was cut by 0 bases, the J end by 3 bases, with 6 bases between. The V gene's germline CDR1 is MNHEY and CDR2 SVGAGI.

The rearrangement uses TRBV9 and TRBJ1-2; 7 bases align to TRBD1. The CDR3 is 15 residues long. Per germline, CDR1 SGDLS and CDR2 YYNGEE. Trimming at V came to 7 bases and at J to 7 bases, leaving 16 bases not matched to a gene. The CDR3 loop reads CASLSSSGGGCGYTF. Here the CDR3 DNA reads TGTGCCAGCCTTTCCTCCAGTGGAGGGGGCTGTGGCTACACCTTC.

This chain connects TRBV28 to TRBJ2-3, with 8 bases lining up with TRBD1. The J segment lost 5 bases and the V segment lost 5 bases, leaving 6 bases of the junction unmatched. Germline CDR1 is MDHEN and CDR2 is SYDVKM. The length of the CDR3 is 14 residues. CDR3 DNA sequence: TGTGCCAGCAGTCGACAACAGGGGGGAGATACGCAGTATTTT. Protein sequence: CASSRQQGGDTQYF.

The table lists this clone with a count of one. The rearrangement links TRBV30 to TRBJ2-1; D possibly corresponds to TRBD1 (5 bases). CDR1 GTSNPN and CDR2 SVGIG come from the germline V gene (reference sequence). Trimming stripped 1 base from V and 5 bases from J, with 9 bases between. The CDR3 spans 13 residues. The DNA for the CDR3 is TGTGCCTGGAGTGGGCAGGGAAACAATGAGCAGTTCTTC. As protein: CAWSGQGNNEQFF. Full variable domain (remainder filled in from reference TRBV30 and TRBJ2-1): SQTIHQWPATLVQPVGSPLSLECTVEGTSNPNLYWYRQAAGRGLQLLFYSVGIGQISSEVPQNLSASRPQDRQFILSSKKLLLSDSGFYLCAWSGQGNNEQFFGPGTRLTVL.

The chain employs TRBV9 and TRBJ1-3, with a possible D match to TRBD1 (6 bases). The germline V and J ends were trimmed by 4 bases and 4 bases, with 12 bases remaining between them. The CDR3 has 14 residues. From germline, CDR1 is SGDLS and CDR2 YYNGEE. In DNA, the CDR3 is TGTGCCAGCAGCACAGACAGGACAGGAAACACCATATATTTT. Translation gives CASSTDRTGNTIYF.